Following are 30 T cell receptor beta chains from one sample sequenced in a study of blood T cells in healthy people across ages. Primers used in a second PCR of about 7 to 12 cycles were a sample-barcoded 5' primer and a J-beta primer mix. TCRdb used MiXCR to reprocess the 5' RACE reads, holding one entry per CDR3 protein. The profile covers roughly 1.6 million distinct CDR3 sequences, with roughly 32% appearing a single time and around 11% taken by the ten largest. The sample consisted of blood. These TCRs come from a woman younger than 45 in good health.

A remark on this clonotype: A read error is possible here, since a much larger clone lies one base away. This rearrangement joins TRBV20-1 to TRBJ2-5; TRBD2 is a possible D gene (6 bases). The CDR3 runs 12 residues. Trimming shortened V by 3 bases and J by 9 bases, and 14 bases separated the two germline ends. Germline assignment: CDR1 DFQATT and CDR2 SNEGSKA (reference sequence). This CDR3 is CSASGLGEAQYF. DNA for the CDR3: TGCAGTGCTAGCGGGCTGGGGGAGGCCCAGTACTTC.

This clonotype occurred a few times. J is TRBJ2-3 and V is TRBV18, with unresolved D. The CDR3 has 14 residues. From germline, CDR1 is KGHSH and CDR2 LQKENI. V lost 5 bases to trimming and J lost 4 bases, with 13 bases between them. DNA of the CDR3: TGTGCCAGCTCATCCAATTCGGTTGCAGATACGCAGTATTTT. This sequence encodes CASSSNSVADTQYF.

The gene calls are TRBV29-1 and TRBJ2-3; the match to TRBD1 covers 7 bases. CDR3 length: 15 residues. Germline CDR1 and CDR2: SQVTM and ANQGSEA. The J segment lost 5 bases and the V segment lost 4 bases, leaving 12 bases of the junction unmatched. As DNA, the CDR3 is TGCAGCGTTGGACAGGGCAGGGTTCGAGGAGATACGCAGTATTTT. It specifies CSVGQGRVRGDTQYF.

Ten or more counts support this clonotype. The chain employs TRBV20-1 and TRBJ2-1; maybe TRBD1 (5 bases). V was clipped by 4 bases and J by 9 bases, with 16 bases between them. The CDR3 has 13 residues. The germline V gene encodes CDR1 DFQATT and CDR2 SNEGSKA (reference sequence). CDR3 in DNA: TGCAGTGCTACCCCCGGTGGGGCGACTGAGCAGTTCTTC. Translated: CSATPGGATEQFF.

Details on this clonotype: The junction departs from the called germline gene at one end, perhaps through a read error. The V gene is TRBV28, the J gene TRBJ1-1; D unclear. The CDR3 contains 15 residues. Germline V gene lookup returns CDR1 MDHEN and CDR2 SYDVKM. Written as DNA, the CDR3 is TGTGCCAGCAGTTTCGCGGGGAGATCAGACACTGGAGCTTTCTTT. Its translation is CASSFAGRSDTGAFF.

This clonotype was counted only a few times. Here the CDR3 reads CAISGGGLAGLSSYNEQFF. In DNA form, the CDR3 reads TGTGCCATCAGTGGCGGGGGACTAGCGGGATTGAGCTCCTACAATGAGCAGTTCTTC. The chain carries TRBV10-3 and TRBJ2-1; 13 positions match TRBD2. Trimming cost V 4 bases and J 0 bases; bases outside gene matches: 9. Germline V gene sequence: CDR1 ENHRY, CDR2 SYGVKD. The CDR3 length is 19 residues.

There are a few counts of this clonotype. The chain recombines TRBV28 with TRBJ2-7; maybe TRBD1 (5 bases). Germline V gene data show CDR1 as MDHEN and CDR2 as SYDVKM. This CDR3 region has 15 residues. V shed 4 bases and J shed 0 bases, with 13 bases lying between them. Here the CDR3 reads CASSSSGFSSYEQYF. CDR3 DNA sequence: TGTGCCAGCAGTTCGTCAGGGTTTAGCTCCTACGAGCAGTACTTC.

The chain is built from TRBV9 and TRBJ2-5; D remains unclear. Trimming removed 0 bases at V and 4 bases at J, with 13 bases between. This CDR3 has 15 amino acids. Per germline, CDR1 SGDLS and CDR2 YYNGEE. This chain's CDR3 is CASSVGVRSPETQYF. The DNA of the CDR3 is TGTGCCAGCAGCGTAGGAGTGAGGAGCCCAGAGACCCAGTACTTC.

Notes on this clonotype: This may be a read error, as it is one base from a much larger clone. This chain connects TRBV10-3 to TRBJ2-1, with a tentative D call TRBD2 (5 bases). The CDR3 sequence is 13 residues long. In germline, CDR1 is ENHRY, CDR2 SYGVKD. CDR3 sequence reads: CVISETSGNEQFF. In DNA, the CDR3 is TGTGTCATCAGCGAAACTAGTGGCAATGAGCAGTTCTTC.

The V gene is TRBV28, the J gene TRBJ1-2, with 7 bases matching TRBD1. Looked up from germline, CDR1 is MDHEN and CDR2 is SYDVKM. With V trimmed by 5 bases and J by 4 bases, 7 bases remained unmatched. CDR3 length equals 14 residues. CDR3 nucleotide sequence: TGTGCCAGCAGTCCGGGACAGTTGGGCTATGGCTACACCTTC. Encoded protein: CASSPGQLGYGYTF.

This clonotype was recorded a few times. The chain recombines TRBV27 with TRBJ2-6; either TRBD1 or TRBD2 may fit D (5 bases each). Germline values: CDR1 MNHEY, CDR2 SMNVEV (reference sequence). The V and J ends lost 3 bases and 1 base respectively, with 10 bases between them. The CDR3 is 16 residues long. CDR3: CASSLGRASGANVLTF. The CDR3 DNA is TGTGCCAGCAGTTTGGGACGAGCTTCTGGGGCCAACGTCCTGACTTTC. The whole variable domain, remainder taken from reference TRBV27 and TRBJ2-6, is EAQVTQNPRYLITVTGKKLTVTCSQNMNHEYMSWYRQDPGLGLRQIYYSMNVEVTDKGDVPEGYKVSRKEKRNFPLILESPSPNQTSLYFCASSLGRASGANVLTFGAGSRLTVL.

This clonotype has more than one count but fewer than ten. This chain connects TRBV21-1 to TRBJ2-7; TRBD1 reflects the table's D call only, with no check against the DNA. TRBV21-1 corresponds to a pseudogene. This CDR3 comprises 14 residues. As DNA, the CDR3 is TGTGCCAGCAGCAATCGGACAGGAGGCTACGAGCAGTACTTC. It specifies CASSNRTGGYEQYF.

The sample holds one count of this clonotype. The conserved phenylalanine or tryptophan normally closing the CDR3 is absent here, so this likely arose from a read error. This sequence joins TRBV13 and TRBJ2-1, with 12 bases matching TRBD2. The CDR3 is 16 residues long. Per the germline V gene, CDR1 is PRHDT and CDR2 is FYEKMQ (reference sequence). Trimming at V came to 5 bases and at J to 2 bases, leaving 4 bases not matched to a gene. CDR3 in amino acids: CASSDPSGRAYNEQFL. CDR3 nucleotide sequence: TGTGCCAGCAGCGACCCTAGCGGGAGGGCCTACAATGAGCAGTTCTTG.

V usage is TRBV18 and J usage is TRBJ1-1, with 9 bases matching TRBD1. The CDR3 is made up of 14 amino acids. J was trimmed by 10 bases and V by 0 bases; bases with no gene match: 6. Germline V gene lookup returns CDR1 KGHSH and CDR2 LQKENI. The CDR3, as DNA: TGTGCCAGCTCACCACCGGGACAGGGATTTTCAGCTTTCTTT. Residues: CASSPPGQGFSAFF.

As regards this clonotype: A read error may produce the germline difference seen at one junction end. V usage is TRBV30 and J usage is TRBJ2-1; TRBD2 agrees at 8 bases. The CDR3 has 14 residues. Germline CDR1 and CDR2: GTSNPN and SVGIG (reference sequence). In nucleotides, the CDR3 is TGTGCCTGGAGATCTAGCGGGCCATACAGTGAGCAGTTCTTC. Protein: CAWRSSGPYSEQFF.

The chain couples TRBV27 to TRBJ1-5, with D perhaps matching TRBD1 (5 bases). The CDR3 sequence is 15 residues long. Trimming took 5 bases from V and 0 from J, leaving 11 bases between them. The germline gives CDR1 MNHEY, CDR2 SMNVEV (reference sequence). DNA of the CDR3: TGTGCCAGCAGTGCGGGGGAGAATAGCAATCAGCCCCAGCATTTT. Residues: CASSAGENSNQPQHF.

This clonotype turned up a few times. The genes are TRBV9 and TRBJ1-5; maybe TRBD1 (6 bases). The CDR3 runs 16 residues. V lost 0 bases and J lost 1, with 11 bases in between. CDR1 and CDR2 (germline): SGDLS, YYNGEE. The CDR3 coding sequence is TGTGCCAGCAGCGTAGGGCCCGACAGGAGCAATCAGCCCCAGCATTTT. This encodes CASSVGPDRSNQPQHF.

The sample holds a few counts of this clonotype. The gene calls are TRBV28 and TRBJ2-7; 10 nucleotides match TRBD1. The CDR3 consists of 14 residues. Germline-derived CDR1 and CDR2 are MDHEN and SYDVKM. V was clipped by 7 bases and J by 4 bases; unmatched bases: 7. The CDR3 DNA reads TGTGCCAGCAAACTGACAGGGGGCCCGTACGAGCAGTACTTC. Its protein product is CASKLTGGPYEQYF.

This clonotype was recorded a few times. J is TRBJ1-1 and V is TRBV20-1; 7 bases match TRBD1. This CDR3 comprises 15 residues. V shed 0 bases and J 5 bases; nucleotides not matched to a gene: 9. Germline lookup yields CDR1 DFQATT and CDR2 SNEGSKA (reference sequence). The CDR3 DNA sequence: TGCAGTGCTAGAGAGGGGGCAGGGGGATGGACTGAAGCTTTCTTT. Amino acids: CSAREGAGGWTEAFF.

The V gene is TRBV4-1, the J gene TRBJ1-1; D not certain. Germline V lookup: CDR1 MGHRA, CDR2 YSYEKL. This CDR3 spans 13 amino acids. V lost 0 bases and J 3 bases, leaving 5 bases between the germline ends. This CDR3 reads CASSQEQYTEAFF. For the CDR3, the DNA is TGCGCCAGCAGCCAAGAACAGTACACTGAAGCTTTCTTT.

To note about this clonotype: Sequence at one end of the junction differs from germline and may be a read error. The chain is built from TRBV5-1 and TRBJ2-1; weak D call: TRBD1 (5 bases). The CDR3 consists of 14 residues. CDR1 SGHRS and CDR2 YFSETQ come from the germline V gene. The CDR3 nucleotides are TGCGCCAGCAGCTCCATTACACCGGACAATGTGCAGTTCTTC. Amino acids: CASSSITPDNVQFF.

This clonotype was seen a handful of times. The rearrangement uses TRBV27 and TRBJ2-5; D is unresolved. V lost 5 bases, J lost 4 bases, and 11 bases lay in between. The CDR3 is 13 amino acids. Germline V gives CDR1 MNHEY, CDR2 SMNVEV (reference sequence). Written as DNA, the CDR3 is TGTGCCAGCAGTCTAACGGCTCGAGAGACCCAGTACTTC. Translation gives CASSLTARETQYF.

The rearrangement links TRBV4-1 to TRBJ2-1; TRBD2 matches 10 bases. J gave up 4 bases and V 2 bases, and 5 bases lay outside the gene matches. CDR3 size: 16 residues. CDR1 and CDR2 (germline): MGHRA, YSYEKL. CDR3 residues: CASSQYSGRMYNEQFF. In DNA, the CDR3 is TGCGCCAGCAGCCAATATAGCGGGAGGATGTACAATGAGCAGTTCTTC.

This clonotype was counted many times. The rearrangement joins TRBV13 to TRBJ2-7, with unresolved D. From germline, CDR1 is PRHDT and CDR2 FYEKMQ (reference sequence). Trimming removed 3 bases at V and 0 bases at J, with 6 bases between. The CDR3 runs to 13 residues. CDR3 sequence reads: CASSFLFSYEQYF. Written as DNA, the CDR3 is TGTGCCAGCAGCTTCCTCTTCTCCTACGAGCAGTACTTC.

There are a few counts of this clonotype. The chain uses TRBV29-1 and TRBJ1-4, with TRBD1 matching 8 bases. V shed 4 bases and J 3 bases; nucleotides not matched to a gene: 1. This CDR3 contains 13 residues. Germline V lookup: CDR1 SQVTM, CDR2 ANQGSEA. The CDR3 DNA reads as TGCAGCGTTGCGACAGGGGCTAATGAAAAACTGTTTTTT. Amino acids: CSVATGANEKLFF.

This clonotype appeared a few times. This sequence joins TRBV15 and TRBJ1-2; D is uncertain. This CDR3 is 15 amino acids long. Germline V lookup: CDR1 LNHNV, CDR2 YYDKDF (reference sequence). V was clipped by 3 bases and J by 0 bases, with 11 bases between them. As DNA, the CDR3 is TGTGCCACCAGCAGTTTGGAGTTAGCTAACTATGGCTACACCTTC. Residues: CATSSLELANYGYTF.

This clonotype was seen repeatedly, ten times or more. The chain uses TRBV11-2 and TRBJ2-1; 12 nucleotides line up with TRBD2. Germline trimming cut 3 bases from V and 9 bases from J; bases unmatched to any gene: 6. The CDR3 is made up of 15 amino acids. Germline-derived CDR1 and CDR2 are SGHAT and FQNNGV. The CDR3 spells CASSFLAGGPSEQFF. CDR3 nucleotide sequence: TGTGCCAGCAGCTTCCTAGCGGGAGGGCCAAGTGAGCAGTTCTTC.

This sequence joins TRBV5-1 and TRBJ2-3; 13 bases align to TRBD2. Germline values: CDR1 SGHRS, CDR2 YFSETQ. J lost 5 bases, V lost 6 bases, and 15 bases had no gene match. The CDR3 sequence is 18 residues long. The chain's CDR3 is CASNSVPGLAGRVDTQYF. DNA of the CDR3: TGCGCCAGCAACTCGGTCCCGGGACTAGCGGGGCGGGTAGATACGCAGTATTTT. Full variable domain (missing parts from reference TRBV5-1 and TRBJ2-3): KAGVTQTPRYLIKTRGQQVTLSCSPISGHRSVSWYQQTPGQGLQFLFEYFSETQRNKGNFPGRFSGRQFSNSRSEMNVSTLELGDSALYLCASNSVPGLAGRVDTQYFGPGTRLTVL.

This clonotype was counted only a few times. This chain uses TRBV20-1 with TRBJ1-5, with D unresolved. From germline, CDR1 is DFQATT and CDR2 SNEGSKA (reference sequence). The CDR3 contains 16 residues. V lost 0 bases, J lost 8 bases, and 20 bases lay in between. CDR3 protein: CSARDRRDKGTKPQHF. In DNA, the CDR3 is TGCAGTGCTAGAGATCGGCGAGACAAGGGTACGAAGCCCCAGCATTTT.

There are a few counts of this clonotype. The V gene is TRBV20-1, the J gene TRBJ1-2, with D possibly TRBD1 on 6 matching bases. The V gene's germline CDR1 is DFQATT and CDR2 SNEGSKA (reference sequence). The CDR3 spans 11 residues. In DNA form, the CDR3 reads TGCCTATTAGGGGGTAACTATGGCTACACCTTC. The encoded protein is CLLGGNYGYTF.